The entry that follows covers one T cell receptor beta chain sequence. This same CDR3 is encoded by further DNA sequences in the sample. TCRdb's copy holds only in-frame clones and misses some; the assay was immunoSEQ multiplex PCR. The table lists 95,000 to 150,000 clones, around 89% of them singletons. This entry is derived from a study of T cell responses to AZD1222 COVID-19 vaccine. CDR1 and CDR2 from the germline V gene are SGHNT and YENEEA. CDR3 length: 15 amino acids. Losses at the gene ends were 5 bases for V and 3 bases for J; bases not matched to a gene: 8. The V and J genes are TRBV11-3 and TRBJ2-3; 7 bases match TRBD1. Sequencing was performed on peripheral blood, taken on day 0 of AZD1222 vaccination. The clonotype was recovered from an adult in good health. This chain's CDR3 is CASSKQTGLTDTQYF. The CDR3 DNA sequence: TGTGCCAGCAGCAAGCAGACAGGGCTTACAGATACGCAGTATTTT.